The next 19 T cell receptor beta chains were all read from a single sample in a study of beta chain features in type 1 diabetes. What was sequenced were expressed TCRB transcripts, since all of the isolated RNA had been reverse transcribed. Libraries were prepared by immunoSEQ multiplex PCR; TCRdb keeps only in-frame clonotypes and omits some of them. There are 600,000 to 700,000 clones in the sample; around 11% occur only once, and more than 0.095% lies in the top ten. Antigens for these TCRs are unknown. Regarding the study as a whole: Significant though moderate, a shortening of TCRB CDR3s appeared in all four CD4+ subsets of Type 1 diabetes patients.

Sequences were obtained from naive CD4+ T cells from blood. The source is a man between 25 and 39 years old with type 1 diabetes.

This clone was detected only a few times. This sequence joins TRBV5-1 and TRBJ2-7, with 11 bases matching TRBD1. V trimming: 6 bases; J trimming: 6 bases; junction bases outside the gene matches: 11. The length of the CDR3 is 15 residues. CDR1 is SGHRS and CDR2 is YFSETQ in the germline V gene. The CDR3 spells CASNGQGASRGEQYF. The CDR3 DNA reads as TGCGCCAGCAACGGACAGGGGGCTTCACGCGGCGAGCAGTACTTC.

This rearrangement joins TRBV5-1 to TRBJ1-1; no clear D gene. This CDR3 has 16 amino acids. Trimming shortened V by 0 bases and J by 0 bases, and 12 bases separated the two germline ends. Germline V gene data show CDR1 as SGHRS and CDR2 as YFSETQ. The CDR3 reads CASSLVQAGMNTEAFF. For the CDR3, the DNA is TGCGCCAGCAGCTTGGTCCAGGCGGGAATGAACACTGAAGCTTTCTTT. The entire variable domain, with the rest obtained from reference TRBV5-1 and TRBJ1-1, is as follows: KAGVTQTPRYLIKTRGQQVTLSCSPISGHRSVSWYQQTPGQGLQFLFEYFSETQRNKGNFPGRFSGRQFSNSRSEMNVSTLELGDSALYLCASSLVQAGMNTEAFFGQGTRLTVV.

This clone has more than one count but fewer than ten. The chain carries TRBV25-1 and TRBJ1-5, with D possibly being TRBD1 (6 bases). V was trimmed by 4 bases and J by 3 bases, leaving 13 bases between them. Germline CDR1 reads MGHDK; CDR2 reads SYGVNS. The CDR3 has 15 residues. The DNA for the CDR3 is TGTGCCAGCAGTGGGTCCCGGGACACCAATCAGCCCCAGCATTTT. Translation gives CASSGSRDTNQPQHF.

This clone was observed a few times. The CDR3 DNA reads TGTGCCAGCAGCCAAGAAAGTTTGGGAAACACCATATATTTT. Its translation is CASSQESLGNTIYF. The chain couples TRBV4-2 to TRBJ1-3; D ambiguous. In germline, CDR1 is LGHNA, CDR2 YNFKEQ. The CDR3 length is 14 residues. V lost 0 bases to trimming and J lost 4 bases, with 7 bases between them.

This clone was observed a few times. A read error may produce the germline difference seen at one junction end. This chain links TRBV7-2 with TRBJ2-3, with 9 bases lining up with TRBD1. There are 14 residues in the CDR3. The germline CDR1 and CDR2 sequences are SGHTA and FQGNSA. The CDR3 DNA reads TGTGCCAGCAGCTTAGCTGTGGGAAGGACAGGGGCCGATTTT. It translates to CASSLAVGRTGADF.

To note about this clone: This sample includes further DNA sequences coding for the same CDR3. This chain uses TRBV19 with TRBJ2-3, with 7 bases matching TRBD2. Germline loops: CDR1 LNHDA, CDR2 SQIVND (reference sequence). Trimming cost V 3 bases and J 4 bases; bases outside gene matches: 7. This CDR3 is 15 amino acids long. In nucleotides, the CDR3 is TGTGCCAGTAGTATTCGACTAGCTGGCGCAGATACGCAGTATTTT. This gives the protein CASSIRLAGADTQYF.

This clone was observed once. This chain links TRBV7-2 with TRBJ1-2; D is uncertain. Germline CDR1 and CDR2: SGHTA and FQGNSA. CDR3 length: 14 amino acids. Trimming took 3 bases from V and 0 from J, leaving 8 bases between them. The CDR3 spells CASSFLSANYGYTF. CDR3 in DNA: TGTGCCAGCAGCTTTTTATCCGCTAACTATGGCTACACCTTC.

This clone was counted only a few times. This chain uses TRBV30 with TRBJ2-7; D not certain. CDR3 length: 11 amino acids. The ends were cut back, 1 base at V and 7 bases at J, with 8 bases in the middle. CDR1 is GTSNPN, CDR2 SVGIG, per germline (reference sequence). CDR3 loop: CAWSALGEQYF. CDR3 DNA: TGTGCCTGGAGTGCACTTGGGGAGCAGTACTTC.

The chain has TRBV4-3 and TRBJ1-1; 7 nucleotides match TRBD1. Germline trimming cut 5 bases from V and 2 bases from J; bases unmatched to any gene: 11. The CDR3 is 16 residues long. Germline assignment: CDR1 LGHNA and CDR2 YSLEER. CDR3 protein: CASSKRQGGINTEAFF. In nucleotides, the CDR3 is TGCGCCAGCAGCAAGCGACAGGGAGGAATTAACACTGAAGCTTTCTTT.

The CDR3 loop reads CASTAGAHFNSPLHF. The CDR3 region has the DNA TGTGCCAGCACGGCGGGGGCCCATTTTAATTCACCCCTCCACTTT. This chain connects TRBV9 to TRBJ1-6; D perhaps matches TRBD1 (6 bases). The germline CDR1 and CDR2 sequences are SGDLS and YYNGEE. V shed 6 bases and J shed 6 bases, with 16 bases lying between them. The CDR3 has 15 residues.

This clone occurred a few times. This chain links TRBV5-1 with TRBJ2-1; maybe TRBD2 (6 bases). The CDR3 contains 13 residues. Germline CDR1 SGHRS, CDR2 YFSETQ. V dropped 1 base and J dropped 9 bases, with 11 bases sitting between them. The CDR3 protein is CASSLPRETEQFF. The CDR3 nucleotides read TGCGCCAGCAGCTTGCCGCGGGAAACTGAGCAGTTCTTC.

The rearrangement joins TRBV14 to TRBJ2-1; 8 nucleotides match TRBD1. The CDR3 is made up of 15 amino acids. V was pared by 1 base and J by 7 bases, with 6 bases of the junction left unmatched. Looked up from germline, CDR1 is SGHDN and CDR2 is FVKESK. CDR3 residues: CASSQGRQGRNEQFF. CDR3 sequence (DNA): TGTGCCAGCAGCCAAGGAAGACAGGGGAGGAATGAGCAGTTCTTC. Drawing the rest from reference TRBV14 and TRBJ2-1, the complete variable domain is EAGVTQFPSHSVIEKGQTVTLRCDPISGHDNLYWYRRVMGKEIKFLLHFVKESKQDESGMPNNRFLAERTGGTYSTLKVQPAELEDSGVYFCASSQGRQGRNEQFFGPGTRLTVL.

A few counts support this clone. V usage is TRBV5-1 and J usage is TRBJ2-7; no reliable D call. The germline V gene encodes CDR1 SGHRS and CDR2 YFSETQ. The CDR3 has 14 residues. V lost 2 bases and J lost 0, with 9 bases in between. The CDR3 DNA is TGCGCCAGCAGCTTCAGGCGGACCTCCTACGAGCAGTACTTC. The encoded protein is CASSFRRTSYEQYF.

The chain recombines TRBV7-9 with TRBJ2-5; 7 bases fit TRBD1. The germline gives CDR1 SEHNR, CDR2 FQNEAQ (reference sequence). The CDR3 sequence is 15 residues long. Unmatched junction bases numbered 8, after V lost 0 bases and J lost 7 bases. This CDR3 is CASSLAGRQGSTQYF. The CDR3 region has the DNA TGTGCCAGCAGCTTAGCAGGGCGACAGGGTTCGACCCAGTACTTC. Looking up the rest from reference TRBV7-9 and TRBJ2-5 gives the full variable domain: DTGVSQNPRHKITKRGQNVTFRCDPISEHNRLYWYRQTLGQGPEFLTYFQNEAQLEKSRLLSDRFSAERPKGSFSTLEIQRTEQGDSAMYLCASSLAGRQGSTQYFGPGTRLLVL.

This clone was picked up a small number of times. V and J are TRBV9 and TRBJ1-5; perhaps TRBD1 as D (6 bases). From germline, CDR1 is SGDLS and CDR2 YYNGEE. V dropped 3 bases and J dropped 4 bases, with 11 bases sitting between them. The CDR3 length is 14 residues. The CDR3 loop is CASSALGANQPQHF. CDR3 in DNA: TGTGCCAGCAGCGCCCTGGGGGCAAATCAGCCCCAGCATTTT.

CDR3 in amino acids: CASTWGGPGYNEQFF. DNA for the CDR3: TGTGCCAGCACCTGGGGGGGCCCAGGCTACAATGAGCAGTTCTTC. The gene calls are TRBV5-6 and TRBJ2-1, with D perhaps TRBD2 (7 bases). The CDR3 sequence is 15 residues long. Deletions cut 6 bases from V and 3 bases from J, with 16 bases between. Germline CDR1 reads SGHDT; CDR2 reads YYEEEE. Based on the CDR3 plus reference TRBV5-6 and TRBJ2-1, the full variable domain is DAGVTQSPTHLIKTRGQQVTLRCSPKSGHDTVSWYQQALGQGPQFIFQYYEEEERQRGNFPDRFSGHQFPNYSSELNVNALLLGDSALYLCASTWGGPGYNEQFFGPGTRLTVL.

A few counts support this clone. The chain is built from TRBV5-1 and TRBJ2-5; D call uncertain. The CDR3 extends over 13 amino acids. Germline V CDR1 and CDR2: SGHRS, YFSETQ. V lost 4 bases, J lost 1 base, and 8 bases lay in between. CDR3 sequence reads: CASSLGPQETQYF. The CDR3 region has the DNA TGCGCCAGCAGCCTCGGGCCCCAAGAGACCCAGTACTTC.

The chain employs TRBV9 and TRBJ2-2, with 11 bases lining up with TRBD2. With 4 bases clipped from V and 2 bases from J, the junction kept 13 bases outside the gene matches. This CDR3 is 19 amino acids long. The germline V gene has CDR1 SGDLS and CDR2 YYNGEE. The CDR3 protein is CASSPVSGSGGANTGELFF. The CDR3 coding sequence is TGTGCCAGCAGCCCCGTGAGTGGTAGCGGGGGGGCAAACACCGGGGAGCTGTTTTTT.

The rearrangement uses TRBV4-3 and TRBJ2-3; a possible D gene is TRBD1 (6 bases). The CDR3 sequence is 17 residues long. Deletions cut 3 bases from V and 0 bases from J, with 16 bases between. Per the germline V gene, CDR1 is LGHNA and CDR2 is YSLEER. The CDR3 loop is CASSHLSGVESTDTQYF. The CDR3 DNA follows: TGCGCCAGCAGCCACCTCTCAGGGGTGGAGAGCACAGATACGCAGTATTTT.